The T cell receptor (beta chain) under discussion was sequenced for a study of blood T cell repertoires in COVID-19. Study summary: The United States, Italy and Spain supplied acute and convalescent COVID-19 samples. T cells, B-cell-depleted T cells, or PBMCs supplied cDNA or gDNA.

Authors' methods: Counts of nucleated cells, estimated from reference gene primer amplification, were obtained. The table came from immunoSEQ multiplex PCR; TCRdb's copy has only in-frame clones and leaves some out. The V and J calls and the clone size are those of that table, but D and trimming were determined from the DNA. The data contain under 200,000 clones, approximately 84% of them singletons. Participants had their cohort set by participant-reported clinical history. In germline, CDR1 is SGHTA, CDR2 FQGTGA. V lost 0 bases to trimming and J lost 0 bases, with 14 bases between them. The CDR3 is 18 residues long.

The TCR originated in a middle-aged woman with acute COVID-19. This chain connects TRBV7-3 to TRBJ2-2, with a tentative D call TRBD1 (6 bases). The sample was PBMCs or T cells enriched from blood (not recorded which). The chain's CDR3 is CASSLTGVRTANTGELFF. The CDR3 DNA sequence: TGTGCCAGCAGCTTAACTGGCGTCCGGACAGCGAACACCGGGGAGCTGTTTTTT.